This T cell receptor (beta chain) was sequenced during a study of blood T cell repertoires in COVID-19. Overall study context: There were acute and convalescent COVID-19 samples, and they came from the United States, Italy and Spain. T cells, B-cell-depleted T cells, or PBMCs provided the cDNA or gDNA that served as material.

This clone was detected a few times. V was pared by 5 bases and J by 0 bases, with 8 bases between. Per germline, CDR1 MGHDK and CDR2 SYGVNS. The CDR3 runs 15 residues. The assay was immunoSEQ multiplex PCR, and TCRdb's table has in-frame clones only and misses some. The sample contains around 190,000 clones, more than 70% of which appear only once. Participants were aged about 18 to 89 years from some 24 US areas. The sequencing sample was made of PBMCs or T cells enriched from blood (not recorded which). This chain connects TRBV25-1 to TRBJ1-6, with D perhaps TRBD1 (5 bases). The clonotype originates from a man in his forties with acute COVID-19. The CDR3 protein is CASSTGDSYNSPLHF. DNA for the CDR3: TGTGCCAGCAGTACAGGAGACTCCTATAATTCACCCCTCCACTTT.